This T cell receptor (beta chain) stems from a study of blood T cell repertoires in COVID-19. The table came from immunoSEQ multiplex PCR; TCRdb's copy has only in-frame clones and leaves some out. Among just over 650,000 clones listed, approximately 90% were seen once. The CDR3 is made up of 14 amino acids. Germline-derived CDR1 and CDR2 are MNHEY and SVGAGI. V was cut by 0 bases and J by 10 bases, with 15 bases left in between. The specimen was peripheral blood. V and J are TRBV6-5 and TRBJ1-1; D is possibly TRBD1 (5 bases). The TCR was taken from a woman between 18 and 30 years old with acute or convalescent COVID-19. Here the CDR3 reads CASSYSSRQKTAFF. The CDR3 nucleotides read TGTGCCAGCAGTTACTCCAGTAGACAGAAAACAGCTTTCTTT.